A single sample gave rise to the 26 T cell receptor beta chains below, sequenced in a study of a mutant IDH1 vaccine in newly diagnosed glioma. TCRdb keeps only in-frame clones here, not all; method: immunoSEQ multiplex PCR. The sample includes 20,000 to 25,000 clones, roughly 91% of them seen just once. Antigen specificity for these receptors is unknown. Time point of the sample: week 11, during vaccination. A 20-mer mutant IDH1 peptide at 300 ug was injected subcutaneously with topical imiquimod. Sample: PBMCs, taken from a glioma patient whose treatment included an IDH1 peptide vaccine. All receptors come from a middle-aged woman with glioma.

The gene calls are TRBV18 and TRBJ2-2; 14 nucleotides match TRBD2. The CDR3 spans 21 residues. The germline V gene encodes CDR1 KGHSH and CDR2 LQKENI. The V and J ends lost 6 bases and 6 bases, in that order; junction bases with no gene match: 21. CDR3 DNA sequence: TGTGCCAGCTCCCTAATGTCCGGGACTAGCGGGAGTATTAAGGCTGCCGGGGAGCTGTTTTTT. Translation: CASSLMSGTSGSIKAAGELFF.

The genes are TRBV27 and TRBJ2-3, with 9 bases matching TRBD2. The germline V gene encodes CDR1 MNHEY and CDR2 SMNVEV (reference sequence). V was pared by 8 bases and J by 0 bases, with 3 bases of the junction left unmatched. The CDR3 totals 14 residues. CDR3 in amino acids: CASSLAGSTDTQYF. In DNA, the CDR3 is TGTGCCAGCTCCCTAGCGGGGAGCACAGATACGCAGTATTTT.

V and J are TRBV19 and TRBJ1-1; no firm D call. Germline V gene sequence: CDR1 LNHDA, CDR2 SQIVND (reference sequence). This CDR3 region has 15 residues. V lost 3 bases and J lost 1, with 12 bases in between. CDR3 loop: CASSISPRSNTEAFF. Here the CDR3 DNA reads TGTGCCAGTAGTATCTCACCCAGGTCGAACACTGAAGCTTTCTTT.

For the CDR3, the DNA is TGTGCCAGCAGTGAGCGGACAGGGGGGATACCTACGAGGGGCTGGTACTTC. Its protein is CASSERTGGIPTRGWYF. The chain combines TRBV6-1 with TRBJ2-7; TRBD1 aligns across 10 bases. V was pared by 3 bases and J by 12 bases, with 20 bases of the junction left unmatched. The CDR3 is made up of 17 amino acids. Germline assignment: CDR1 MNHNS and CDR2 SASEGT.

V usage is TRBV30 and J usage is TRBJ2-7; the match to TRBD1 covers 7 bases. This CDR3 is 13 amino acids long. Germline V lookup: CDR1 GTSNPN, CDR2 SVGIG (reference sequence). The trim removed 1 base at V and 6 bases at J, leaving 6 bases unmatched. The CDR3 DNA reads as TGTGCCTGGAGTGAATCCAACAGGGGCGAGCAGTACTTC. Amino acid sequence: CAWSESNRGEQYF.

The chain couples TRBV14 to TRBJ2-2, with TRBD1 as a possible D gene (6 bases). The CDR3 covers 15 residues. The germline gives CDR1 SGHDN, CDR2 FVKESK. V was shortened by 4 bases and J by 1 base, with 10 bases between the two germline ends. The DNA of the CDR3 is TGTGCCAGCAGCCGGCCGGGACAGAACACCGGGGAGCTGTTTTTT. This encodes CASSRPGQNTGELFF. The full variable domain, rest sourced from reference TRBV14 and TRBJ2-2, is EAGVTQFPSHSVIEKGQTVTLRCDPISGHDNLYWYRRVMGKEIKFLLHFVKESKQDESGMPNNRFLAERTGGTYSTLKVQPAELEDSGVYFCASSRPGQNTGELFFGEGSRLTVL.

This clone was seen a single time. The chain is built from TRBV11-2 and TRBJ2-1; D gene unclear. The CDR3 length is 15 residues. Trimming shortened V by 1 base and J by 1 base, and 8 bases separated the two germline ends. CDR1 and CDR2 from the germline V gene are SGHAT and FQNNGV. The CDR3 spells CASSLVFTSYNEQFF. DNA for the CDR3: TGTGCCAGCAGCTTAGTCTTCACGTCCTACAATGAGCAGTTCTTC.

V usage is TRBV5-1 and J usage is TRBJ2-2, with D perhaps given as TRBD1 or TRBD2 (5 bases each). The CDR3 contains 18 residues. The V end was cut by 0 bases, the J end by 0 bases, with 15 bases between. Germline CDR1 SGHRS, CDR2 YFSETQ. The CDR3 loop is CASSLVWDPNPNTGELFF. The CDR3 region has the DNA TGCGCCAGCAGCTTGGTTTGGGACCCAAACCCGAACACCGGGGAGCTGTTTTTT.

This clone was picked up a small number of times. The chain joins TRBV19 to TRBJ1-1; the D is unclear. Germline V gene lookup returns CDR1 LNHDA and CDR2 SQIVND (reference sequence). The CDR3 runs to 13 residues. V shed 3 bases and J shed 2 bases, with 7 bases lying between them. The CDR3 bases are TGTGCCAGTAGTATCCGCTTTAACACTGAAGCTTTCTTT. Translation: CASSIRFNTEAFF.

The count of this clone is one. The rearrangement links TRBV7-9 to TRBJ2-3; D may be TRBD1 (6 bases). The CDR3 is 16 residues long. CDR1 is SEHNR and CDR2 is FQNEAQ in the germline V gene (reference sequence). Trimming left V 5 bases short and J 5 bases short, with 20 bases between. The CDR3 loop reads CASSPIMGARGDTQYF. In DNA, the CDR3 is TGTGCCAGCAGCCCGATAATGGGAGCCAGGGGAGATACGCAGTATTTT.

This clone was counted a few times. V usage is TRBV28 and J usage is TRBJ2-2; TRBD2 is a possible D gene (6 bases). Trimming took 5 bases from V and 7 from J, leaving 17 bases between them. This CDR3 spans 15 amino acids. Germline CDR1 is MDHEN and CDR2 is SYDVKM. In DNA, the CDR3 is TGTGCCAGCAGTGTGGCAGGTACGGGAGTCGGGGAGCTGTTTTTT. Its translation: CASSVAGTGVGELFF.

The CDR3 sequence is CASSPARGSISGNTIYF. The CDR3 bases are TGTGCCAGCAGCCCCGCCCGGGGCAGCATCTCTGGAAACACCATATATTTT. The gene calls are TRBV7-9 and TRBJ1-3, with D possibly TRBD1 on 5 matching bases. The germline CDR1 and CDR2 sequences are SEHNR and FQNEAQ (reference sequence). Between the trimmed V and J ends, which lost 5 bases and 0 bases, there was a span of 17 bases. This CDR3 has 17 residues.

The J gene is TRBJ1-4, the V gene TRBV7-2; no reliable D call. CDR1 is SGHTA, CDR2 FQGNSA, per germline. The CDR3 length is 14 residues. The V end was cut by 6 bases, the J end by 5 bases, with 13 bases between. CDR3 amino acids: CASSSRTGNEKLFF. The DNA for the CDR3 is TGTGCCAGCAGTTCCCGGACGGGGAATGAAAAACTGTTTTTT.

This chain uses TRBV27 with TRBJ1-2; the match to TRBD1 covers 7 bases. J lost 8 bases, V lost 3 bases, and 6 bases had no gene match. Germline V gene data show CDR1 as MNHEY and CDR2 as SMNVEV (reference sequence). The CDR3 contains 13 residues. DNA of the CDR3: TGTGCCAGCAGTTTCGGGGAGGGGGCAGGCTACACCTTC. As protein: CASSFGEGAGYTF.

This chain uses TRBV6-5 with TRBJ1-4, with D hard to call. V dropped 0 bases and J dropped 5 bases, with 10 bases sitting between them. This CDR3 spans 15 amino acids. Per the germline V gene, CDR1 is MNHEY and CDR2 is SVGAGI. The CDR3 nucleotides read TGTGCCAGCAGTTACTCGGGTGAAGGGAATGAAAAACTGTTTTTT. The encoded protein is CASSYSGEGNEKLFF.

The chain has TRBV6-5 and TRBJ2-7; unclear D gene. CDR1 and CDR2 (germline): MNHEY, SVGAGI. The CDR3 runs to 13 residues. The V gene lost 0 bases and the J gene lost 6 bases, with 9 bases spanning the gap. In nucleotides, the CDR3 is TGTGCCAGCAGTTACTCGACTTCTCGCGAGCAGTACTTC. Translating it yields CASSYSTSREQYF.

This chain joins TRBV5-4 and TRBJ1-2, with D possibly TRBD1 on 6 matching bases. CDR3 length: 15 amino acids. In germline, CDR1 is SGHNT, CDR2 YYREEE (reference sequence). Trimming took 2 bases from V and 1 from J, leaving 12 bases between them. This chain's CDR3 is CASSFSGVVNYGYTF. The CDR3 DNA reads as TGTGCCAGCAGCTTTTCAGGGGTAGTTAACTATGGCTACACCTTC.

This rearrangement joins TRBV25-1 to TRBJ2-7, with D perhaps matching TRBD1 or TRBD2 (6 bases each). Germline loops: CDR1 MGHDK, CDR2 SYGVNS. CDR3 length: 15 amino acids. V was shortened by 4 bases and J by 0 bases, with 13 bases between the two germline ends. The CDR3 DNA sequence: TGTGCCAGCAGTGCTTTGGGGGGACACTCCTACGAGCAGTACTTC. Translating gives CASSALGGHSYEQYF.

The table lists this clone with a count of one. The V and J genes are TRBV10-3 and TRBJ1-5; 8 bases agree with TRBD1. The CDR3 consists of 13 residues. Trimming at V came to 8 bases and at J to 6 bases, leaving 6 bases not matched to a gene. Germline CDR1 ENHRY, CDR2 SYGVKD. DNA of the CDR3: TGTGCCATCGGGAACAGGGGGAGTCAGCCCCAGCATTTT. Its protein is CAIGNRGSQPQHF.

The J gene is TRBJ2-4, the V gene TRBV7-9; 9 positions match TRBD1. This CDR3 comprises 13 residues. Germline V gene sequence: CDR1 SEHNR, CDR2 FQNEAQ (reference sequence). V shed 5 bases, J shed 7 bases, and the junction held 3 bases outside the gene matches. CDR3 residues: CASSRDRANIQYF. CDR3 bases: TGTGCCAGCAGCAGGGACAGGGCGAACATTCAGTACTTC.

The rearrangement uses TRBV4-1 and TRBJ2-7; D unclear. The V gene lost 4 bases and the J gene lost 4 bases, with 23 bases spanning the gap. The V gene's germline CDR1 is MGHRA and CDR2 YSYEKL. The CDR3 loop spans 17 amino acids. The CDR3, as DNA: TGCGCCAGCAGCCCGATCCCCGACAAGGCGGATTTGTACGAGCAGTACTTC. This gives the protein CASSPIPDKADLYEQYF.

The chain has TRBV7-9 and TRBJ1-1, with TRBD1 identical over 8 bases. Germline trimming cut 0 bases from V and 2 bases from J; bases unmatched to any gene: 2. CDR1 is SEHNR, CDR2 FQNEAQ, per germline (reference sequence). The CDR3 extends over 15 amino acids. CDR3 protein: CASSLASGGNTEAFF. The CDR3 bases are TGTGCCAGCAGCTTAGCGTCAGGGGGCAACACTGAAGCTTTCTTT. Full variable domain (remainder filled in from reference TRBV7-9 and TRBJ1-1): DTGVSQNPRHKITKRGQNVTFRCDPISEHNRLYWYRQTLGQGPEFLTYFQNEAQLEKSRLLSDRFSAERPKGSFSTLEIQRTEQGDSAMYLCASSLASGGNTEAFFGQGTRLTVV.

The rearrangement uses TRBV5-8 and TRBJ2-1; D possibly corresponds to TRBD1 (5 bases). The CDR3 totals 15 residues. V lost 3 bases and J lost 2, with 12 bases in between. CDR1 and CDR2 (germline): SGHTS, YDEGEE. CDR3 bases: TGTGCCAGCAGCTCGGACACGGCAACCTACAATGAGCAGTTCTTC. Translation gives CASSSDTATYNEQFF.

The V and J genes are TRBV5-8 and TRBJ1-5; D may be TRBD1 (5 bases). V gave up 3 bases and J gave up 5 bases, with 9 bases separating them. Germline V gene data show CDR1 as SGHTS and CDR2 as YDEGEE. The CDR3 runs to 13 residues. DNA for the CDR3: TGTGCCAGCAGCTGGGTCAGGGATCAGCCCCAGCATTTT. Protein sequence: CASSWVRDQPQHF.

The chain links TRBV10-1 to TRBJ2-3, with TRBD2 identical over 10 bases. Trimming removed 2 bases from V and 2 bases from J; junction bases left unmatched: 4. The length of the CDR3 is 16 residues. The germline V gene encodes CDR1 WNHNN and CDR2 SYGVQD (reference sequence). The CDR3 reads CASSEGAGGSTDTQYF. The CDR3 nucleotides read TGCGCCAGCAGTGAGGGAGCGGGGGGGTCCACAGATACGCAGTATTTT.

CDR3 sequence reads: CASSPNLGSNQPQHF. For the CDR3, the DNA is TGTGCCAGCAGCCCTAATCTGGGTAGCAATCAGCCCCAGCATTTT. The chain is built from TRBV9 and TRBJ1-5, with unresolved D. Germline-derived CDR1 and CDR2 are SGDLS and YYNGEE. CDR3 length: 15 amino acids. V was clipped by 4 bases and J by 0 bases, with 11 bases between them.